What follows are 7 T cell receptor beta chains derived from one specimen sequenced in a study of blood T cell repertoires in COVID-19. The table came from immunoSEQ multiplex PCR; TCRdb's copy has only in-frame clones and leaves some out. Of around 150,000 clones in the sample, approximately 90% were seen once. Sequencing was carried out using peripheral blood. The receptor set was obtained from a human donor in a cohort sampled during active COVID-19.

The chain is built from TRBV4-3 and TRBJ1-1, with 9 bases fitting TRBD1. The CDR3 sequence is 14 residues long. The V and J ends lost 4 bases and 5 bases, in that order; junction bases with no gene match: 5. Germline lookup yields CDR1 LGHNA and CDR2 YSLEER. CDR3 in DNA: TGCGCCAGCAGCCCACAGGGGGCGTATACTGAAGCTTTCTTT. Translating gives CASSPQGAYTEAFF.

This chain links TRBV7-9 with TRBJ1-4; D call uncertain. From germline, CDR1 is SEHNR and CDR2 FQNEAQ (reference sequence). The CDR3 is made up of 12 amino acids. V was clipped by 4 bases and J by 8 bases, with 8 bases between them. CDR3 region: CASSWRGEKLFF. As DNA, the CDR3 is TGTGCCAGCAGCTGGCGAGGGGAAAAACTGTTTTTT.

This chain connects TRBV27 to TRBJ1-6, with 8 bases that match TRBD1. The CDR3 loop spans 15 amino acids. V lost 5 bases and J lost 7; bases outside the gene matches: 7. In germline, CDR1 is MNHEY, CDR2 SMNVEV (reference sequence). The DNA for the CDR3 is TGTGCCAGCAGTGATAGGACAGGGTCAAATTCACCCCTCCACTTT. Protein sequence: CASSDRTGSNSPLHF.

V usage is TRBV27 and J usage is TRBJ2-1; 11 positions match TRBD2. The V gene's germline CDR1 is MNHEY and CDR2 SMNVEV (reference sequence). This CDR3 comprises 15 residues. With V trimmed by 7 bases and J by 8 bases, 10 bases remained unmatched. The CDR3 region is CASNRLAGSYDEQFF. The CDR3 nucleotides read TGTGCCAGCAACCGACTAGCGGGATCGTACGATGAGCAGTTCTTC.

The genes are TRBV4-1 and TRBJ2-1; 9 nucleotides agree with TRBD1. The trim removed 0 bases at V and 3 bases at J, leaving 9 bases unmatched. The CDR3 runs to 18 residues. Germline lookup yields CDR1 MGHRA and CDR2 YSYEKL. CDR3 bases: TGCGCCAGCAGCCAAGAAGTACAGGGGGCCGGTAACTACAATGAGCAGTTCTTC. Protein product: CASSQEVQGAGNYNEQFF.

This clone showed up just a few times. The chain carries TRBV11-3 and TRBJ2-7, with 7 bases aligning to TRBD1. The CDR3 extends over 14 amino acids. The V gene's germline CDR1 is SGHNT and CDR2 YENEEA. With 6 bases clipped from V and 3 bases from J, the junction kept 8 bases outside the gene matches. The CDR3 here is CASSRTGPGYEQYF. The CDR3 nucleotides are TGTGCCAGCAGTCGGACAGGCCCGGGCTACGAGCAGTACTTC.

The chain recombines TRBV6-5 with TRBJ2-7, with 10 bases aligning to TRBD1. The germline CDR1 and CDR2 sequences are MNHEY and SVGAGI. With V trimmed by 7 bases and J by 4 bases, 7 bases remained unmatched. CDR3 length: 14 amino acids. CDR3 bases: TGTGCCAGCATTAAACCGGGACAGGGGTACGAGCAGTACTTC. Translation gives CASIKPGQGYEQYF.